This TCR beta chain was profiled in a study of cytomegalovirus exposure and HLA in healthy donors. Using immunoSEQ multiplex PCR, the repertoire was profiled, and TCRdb retains in-frame clones only, with some absent. The table lists 95,000 to 150,000 clones, around 85% of them singletons. The CDR3 totals 14 residues. The V segment lost 6 bases and the J segment 1 base; nucleotides outside the gene matches: 5. Germline V gene data show CDR1 as MNHNS and CDR2 as SASEGT. The receptor's source is a woman in her thirties in good health and CMV-seronegative. This chain connects TRBV6-1 to TRBJ1-1; 7 nucleotides line up with TRBD1. The sample taken for sequencing was PBMCs. The CDR3 DNA sequence: TGTGCCAGCAGAGTTGGACAGGCGAACACTGAAGCTTTCTTT. It is translated as CASRVGQANTEAFF.